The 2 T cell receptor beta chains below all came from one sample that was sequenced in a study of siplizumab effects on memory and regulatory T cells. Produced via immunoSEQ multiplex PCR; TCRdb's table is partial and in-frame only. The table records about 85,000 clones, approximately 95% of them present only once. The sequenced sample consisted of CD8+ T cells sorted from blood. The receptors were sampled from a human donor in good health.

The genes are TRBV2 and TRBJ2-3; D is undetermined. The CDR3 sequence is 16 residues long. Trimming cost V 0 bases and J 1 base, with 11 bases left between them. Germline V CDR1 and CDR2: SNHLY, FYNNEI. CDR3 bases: TGTGCCAGCAGTGAAGCGCGATCCCTAGGCACAGATACGCAGTATTTT. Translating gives CASSEARSLGTDTQYF.

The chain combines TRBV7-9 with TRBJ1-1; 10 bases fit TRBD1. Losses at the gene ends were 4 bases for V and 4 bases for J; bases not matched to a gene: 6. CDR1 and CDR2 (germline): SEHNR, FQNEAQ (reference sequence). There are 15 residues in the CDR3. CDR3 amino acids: CASSWGTGAGTEAFF. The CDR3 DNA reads TGTGCCAGCAGCTGGGGGACAGGGGCTGGCACTGAAGCTTTCTTT.